The 20 T cell receptor beta chains listed next were all sequenced from one sample in a study of regulatory T cells in long-lasting Graves disease. The time point: newly diagnosed GD, antithyroid drugs for less than 3 months. The TCR library used RNA extracted from PBMCs. iRepertoire HTBI primers and Arm-PCR of CDR3 regions built TCR beta libraries. Each CDR3 protein is one row after TCRdb ran MiXCR on the multiplex PCR reads. The sample includes 400,000 to 500,000 distinct CDR3 sequences, over 15% of them seen just once. The sample was also linked to a second study, of T cells in Graves' hyperthyroidism and ophthalmopathy.

The sequencing here drew on peripheral blood mononuclear cells (PBMCs), taken at new diagnosis, from a patient treated with antithyroid drugs. The receptors were gathered from a woman younger than 30 with Graves disease.

There are many counts of this clonotype. This chain connects TRBV20-1 to TRBJ2-7; D is perhaps TRBD2 (6 bases). In germline, CDR1 is DFQATT, CDR2 SNEGSKA (reference sequence). The CDR3 is 15 amino acids. V lost 0 bases and J lost 4, with 16 bases in between. The CDR3 region has the DNA TGCAGTGCTAGAGATCCCCCTAGCGTGGGGTACGAGCAGTACTTC. It is translated as CSARDPPSVGYEQYF.

The genes are TRBV6-1 and TRBJ1-5; no reliable D call. The germline V gene encodes CDR1 MNHNS and CDR2 SASEGT. The CDR3 has 14 residues. Trimming left V 3 bases short and J 6 bases short, with 12 bases between. The CDR3 protein is CASSDKGLVQPQHF. CDR3 nucleotide sequence: TGTGCCAGCAGTGATAAGGGTCTCGTTCAGCCCCAGCATTTT.

This clonotype was observed at least ten times. The chain links TRBV7-3 to TRBJ2-1; no reliable D call. Trimming cost V 2 bases and J 5 bases, with 7 bases left between them. CDR1 and CDR2 (germline): SGHTA, FQGTGA. The CDR3 runs to 13 residues. CDR3 DNA: TGTGCCAGCAGCTTAGGTTGGGACAATGAGCAGTTCTTC. Its protein product is CASSLGWDNEQFF.

This clonotype was observed a handful of times. The V call is TRBV14, the J call TRBJ1-1; D remains ambiguous. CDR1 is SGHDN and CDR2 is FVKESK in the germline V gene. Trimming took off 3 bases at V and 6 bases at J, with 11 bases between the two ends. The CDR3 has 13 residues. The CDR3 DNA reads as TGTGCCAGCAGCCATCTAACCTCGCCTGAAGCTTTCTTT. Its translation: CASSHLTSPEAFF.

V usage is TRBV6-1 and J usage is TRBJ1-4; no firm D call. V lost 7 bases to trimming and J lost 4 bases, with 22 bases between them. The CDR3 length is 17 residues. Per germline, CDR1 MNHNS and CDR2 SASEGT. CDR3 in amino acids: CASTLMMGVGLNEKLFF. The CDR3 DNA reads TGTGCCAGCACACTAATGATGGGAGTAGGGCTTAATGAAAAACTGTTTTTT.

This clonotype was seen a handful of times. CDR3 protein: CSVDGGERRFF. CDR3 coding DNA: TGCAGCGTTGATGGGGGGGAGCGCCGGTTCTTC. The genes are TRBV29-1 and TRBJ2-1; 7 bases align to TRBD2. Germline CDR1 and CDR2: SQVTM and ANQGSEA. The CDR3 has 11 amino acids. V lost 3 bases and J lost 15; bases outside the gene matches: 8.

Of note for this clonotype: A far larger clone is off by one base, so a read error is likely. The rearrangement joins TRBV6-5 to TRBJ2-5; D is tentatively TRBD1 or TRBD2 (5 bases each). This CDR3 comprises 15 residues. Germline CDR1 and CDR2: MNHEY and SVGAGI. The CDR3 DNA follows: TGTGCCAGCAGTAGCCCGGAAGGGGTGATCAATGAGCGGTTCTTC. Amino acids: CASSSPEGVINERFF.

This rearrangement joins TRBV12-3 or TRBV12-4 to TRBJ1-1; maybe TRBD1 (5 bases). The CDR3 has 14 amino acids. V dropped 3 bases and J dropped 6 bases, with 14 bases sitting between them. DNA for the CDR3: TGTGCCAGCAGTTTTGGGGGAGCGGGGGCTGAAGCTTTCTTT. Translating it yields CASSFGGAGAEAFF.

This clonotype was detected ten times or more. V gene TRBV3-1 combines with J gene TRBJ2-7, with a weak D call TRBD2 (6 bases). This CDR3 has 15 amino acids. V lost 1 base and J 3 bases, leaving 13 bases between the germline ends. Per germline, CDR1 LGHDT and CDR2 YNNKEL (reference sequence). CDR3: CASSQGPGVYYEQYF. The CDR3 DNA reads as TGTGCCAGCAGCCAAGGCCCGGGAGTTTACTACGAGCAGTACTTC.

This clonotype was counted ten times or more. The chain joins TRBV2 to TRBJ2-5; D is unclear. The germline V and J ends were trimmed by 8 bases and 5 bases, with 18 bases remaining between them. CDR3 size: 14 residues. CDR1 is SNHLY and CDR2 is FYNNEI in the germline V gene. For the CDR3, the DNA is TGTGCCAGCCAGACCGCGGACCTCGGGGAGACCCAGTACTTC. Translating gives CASQTADLGETQYF.

This chain connects TRBV7-9 to TRBJ2-1; D gene ambiguous. Germline assignment: CDR1 SEHNR and CDR2 FQNEAQ (reference sequence). Deletions cut 0 bases from V and 4 bases from J, with 10 bases between. The CDR3 runs to 15 residues. The chain's CDR3 is CASSLAVTVYNEQFF. In DNA, the CDR3 is TGTGCCAGCAGCTTAGCGGTGACTGTGTACAATGAGCAGTTCTTC.

About this clonotype: A read error is possible here, since a much larger clone lies one base away. Since the CDR3 does not end with the conserved phenylalanine or tryptophan, this likely comes from a read error. The CDR3 loop reads CASSEETNTEAFL. Written as DNA, the CDR3 is TGTGCCAGCAGTGAAGAGACGAACACTGAAGCTTTCCTT. V gene TRBV2 combines with J gene TRBJ1-1; unclear D gene. The CDR3 is 13 residues long. The V gene's germline CDR1 is SNHLY and CDR2 FYNNEI. Trimming cost V 1 base and J 1 base, with 4 bases left between them.

For the CDR3, the DNA is TGTGCCAGCAGTTATTGGGGGACGGTAGCGAACACCGGGGAGCTGTTTTTT. Translating gives CASSYWGTVANTGELFF. The V call is TRBV6-2 or TRBV6-3, the J call TRBJ2-2; either TRBD1 or TRBD2 may supply D (5 bases each). The V and J ends lost 3 bases and 0 bases respectively, with 14 bases between them. The V gene's germline CDR1 is MNHEY and CDR2 SVGEGT. The CDR3 loop spans 17 amino acids.

The sample holds many counts of this clonotype. In DNA form, the CDR3 reads TGCAGTGCTATAAGTCTTACCTACGAGCAGTACTTC. Its protein product is CSAISLTYEQYF. V is TRBV20-1 and J is TRBJ2-7, with D uncertain. V lost 4 bases to trimming and J lost 2 bases, with 9 bases between them. The CDR3 runs to 12 residues. Germline CDR1 reads DFQATT; CDR2 reads SNEGSKA (reference sequence).

Ten or more counts support this clonotype. V gene TRBV6-2 or TRBV6-3 combines with J gene TRBJ2-7; perhaps TRBD1 as D (6 bases). Trimming took 5 bases from V and 6 from J, leaving 17 bases between them. CDR3 length equals 14 residues. Germline CDR1 and CDR2: MNHEY and SVGEGT. The DNA for the CDR3 is TGTGCCAGCAGTGCGACAGGCGCGGACGGCGAGCAGTACTTC. Translation gives CASSATGADGEQYF.

V and J are TRBV3-1 and TRBJ1-2; D gene ambiguous. Between the trimmed V and J ends, which lost 3 bases and 5 bases, there was a span of 7 bases. The CDR3 is 12 residues long. The germline V gene has CDR1 LGHDT and CDR2 YNNKEL (reference sequence). The CDR3 DNA reads TGTGCCAGCAGCCATGGGCTTTATGGCTACACCTTC. As protein: CASSHGLYGYTF.

This clonotype was seen many times. V usage is TRBV11-2 and J usage is TRBJ2-1, with a tentative D call TRBD2 (7 bases). The CDR3 is 14 amino acids. V was pared by 9 bases and J by 7 bases, with 19 bases between. Per the germline V gene, CDR1 is SGHAT and CDR2 is FQNNGV. The CDR3 sequence: CASTHLGGANEQFF. CDR3 coding DNA: TGTGCCAGTACCCACCTTGGGGGGGCTAATGAGCAGTTCTTC.

About this clonotype itself: Possible read error: a much larger clone is one base away. In DNA, the CDR3 is TGTGCCAGCAGTTCCAGAGAAGGTGCCGGGGAGCTGCTTTTT. This gives the protein CASSSREGAGELLF. The chain has TRBV3-1 and TRBJ2-2, with D possibly TRBD2 on 5 matching bases. Germline V gene sequence: CDR1 LGHDT, CDR2 YNNKEL (reference sequence). The CDR3 length is 14 residues.

On this clonotype itself: In this CDR3 the conserved last residue, phenylalanine or tryptophan, is missing, so a read error is likely. The rearrangement joins TRBV7-9 to TRBJ2-6, with 10 bases identical to TRBD1. CDR1 is SEHNR, CDR2 FQNEAQ, per germline (reference sequence). This CDR3 comprises 17 residues. Unmatched junction bases numbered 2, after V lost 3 bases and J lost 0 bases. The CDR3 nucleotides read TGTGCCAGCAGCTTGGGGGACAGGGGCTCTGGGGCCAACGTCCTGACTCTC. Its translation is CASSLGDRGSGANVLTL.

In this sample, this clonotype turned up many times. CDR3 in amino acids: CSATVPLRAEAFF. CDR3 nucleotides: TGCAGTGCTACCGTTCCCCTCAGAGCTGAAGCTTTCTTT. The gene calls are TRBV20-1 and TRBJ1-1; no firm D call. CDR1 is DFQATT and CDR2 is SNEGSKA in the germline V gene (reference sequence). V lost 4 bases and J 6 bases, leaving 15 bases between the germline ends. This CDR3 comprises 13 residues.